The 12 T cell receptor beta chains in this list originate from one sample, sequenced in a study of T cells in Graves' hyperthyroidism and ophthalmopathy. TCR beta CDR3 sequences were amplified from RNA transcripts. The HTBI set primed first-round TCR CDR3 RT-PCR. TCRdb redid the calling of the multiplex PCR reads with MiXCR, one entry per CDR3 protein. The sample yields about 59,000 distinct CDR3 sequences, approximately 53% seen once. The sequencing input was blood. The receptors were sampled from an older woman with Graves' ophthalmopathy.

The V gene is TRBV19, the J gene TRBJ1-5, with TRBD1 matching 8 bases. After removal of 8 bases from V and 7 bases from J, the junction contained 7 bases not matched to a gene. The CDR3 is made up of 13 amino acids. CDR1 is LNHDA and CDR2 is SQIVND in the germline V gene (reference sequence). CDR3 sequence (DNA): TGTGCCAGTGGAAACAGGGGGGGACAGCCCCAGCATTTT. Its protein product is CASGNRGGQPQHF. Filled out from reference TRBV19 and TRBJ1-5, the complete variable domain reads DGGITQSPKYLFRKEGQNVTLSCEQNLNHDAMYWYRQDPGQGLRLIYYSQIVNDFQKGDIAEGYSVSREKKESFPLTVTSAQKNPTAFYLCASGNRGGQPQHFGDGTRLSIL.

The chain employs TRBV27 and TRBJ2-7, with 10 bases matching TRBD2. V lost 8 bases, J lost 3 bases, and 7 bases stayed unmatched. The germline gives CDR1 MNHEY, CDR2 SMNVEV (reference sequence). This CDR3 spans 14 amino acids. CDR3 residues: CASGASGSSYEQYF. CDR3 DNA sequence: TGTGCCAGCGGGGCTAGCGGGAGCAGCTACGAGCAGTACTTC.

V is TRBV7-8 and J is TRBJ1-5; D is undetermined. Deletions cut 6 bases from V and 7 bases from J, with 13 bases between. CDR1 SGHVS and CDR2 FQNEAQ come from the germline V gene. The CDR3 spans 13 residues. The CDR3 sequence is CASSLTPRQPQHF. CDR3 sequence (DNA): TGTGCCAGCAGTTTAACCCCTCGACAGCCCCAGCATTTT.

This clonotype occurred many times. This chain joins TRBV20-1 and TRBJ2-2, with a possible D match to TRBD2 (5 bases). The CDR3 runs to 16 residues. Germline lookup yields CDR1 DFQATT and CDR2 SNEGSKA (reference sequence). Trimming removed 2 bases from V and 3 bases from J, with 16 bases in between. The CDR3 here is CSARKAGNLDTGELFF. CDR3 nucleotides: TGCAGTGCTAGAAAGGCCGGGAATCTGGACACCGGGGAGCTGTTTTTT.

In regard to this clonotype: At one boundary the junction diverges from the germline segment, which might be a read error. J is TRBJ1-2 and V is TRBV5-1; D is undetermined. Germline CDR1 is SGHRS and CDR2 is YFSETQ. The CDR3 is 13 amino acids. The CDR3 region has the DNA TGCACCAGCAGCTTGGAACACTTTGATGGCTACACCTTC. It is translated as CTSSLEHFDGYTF.

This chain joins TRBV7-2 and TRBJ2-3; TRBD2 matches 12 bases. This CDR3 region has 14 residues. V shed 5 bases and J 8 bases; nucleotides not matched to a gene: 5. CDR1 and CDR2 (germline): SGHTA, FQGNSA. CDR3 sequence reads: CASSPSGRAGTQYF. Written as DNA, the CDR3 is TGTGCCAGCAGCCCTAGCGGGAGGGCCGGTACGCAGTATTTT.

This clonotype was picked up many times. CDR3 in amino acids: CSANRGRGETQYF. The CDR3 region has the DNA TGCAGTGCTAACAGGGGGCGCGGGGAGACCCAGTACTTC. The chain employs TRBV20-1 and TRBJ2-5; 9 nucleotides match TRBD1. This CDR3 spans 13 amino acids. J lost 5 bases, V lost 4 bases, and 5 bases had no gene match. Germline V gene data show CDR1 as DFQATT and CDR2 as SNEGSKA (reference sequence).

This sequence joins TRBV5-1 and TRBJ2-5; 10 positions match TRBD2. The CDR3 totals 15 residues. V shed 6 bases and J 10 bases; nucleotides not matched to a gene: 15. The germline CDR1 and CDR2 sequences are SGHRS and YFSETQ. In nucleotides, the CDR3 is TGCGCCAGCAACTTACGGCTAGCGGGAGTTGATAGCCAGTACTTC. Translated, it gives CASNLRLAGVDSQYF.

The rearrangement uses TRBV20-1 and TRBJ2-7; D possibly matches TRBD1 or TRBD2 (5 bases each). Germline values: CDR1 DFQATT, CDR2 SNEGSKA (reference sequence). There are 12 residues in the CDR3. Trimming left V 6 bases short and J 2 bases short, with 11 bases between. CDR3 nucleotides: TGCAGTGCCGGAGTGGGGGCCTACGAGCAGTACTTC. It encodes CSAGVGAYEQYF.

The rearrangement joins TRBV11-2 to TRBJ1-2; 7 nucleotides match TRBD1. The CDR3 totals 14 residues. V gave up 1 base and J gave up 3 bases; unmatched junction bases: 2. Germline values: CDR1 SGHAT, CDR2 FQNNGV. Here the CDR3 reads CASSLGGQDYGYTF. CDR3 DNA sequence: TGTGCCAGCAGCTTAGGAGGACAGGACTATGGCTACACCTTC.

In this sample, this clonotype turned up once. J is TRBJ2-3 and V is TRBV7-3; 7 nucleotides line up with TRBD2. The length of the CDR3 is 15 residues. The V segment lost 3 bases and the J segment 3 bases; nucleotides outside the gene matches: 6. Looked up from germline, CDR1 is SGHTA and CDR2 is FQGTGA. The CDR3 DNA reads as TGTGCCAGCAGCTTGCCCCTAGCGGCAACAGATACGCAGTATTTT. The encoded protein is CASSLPLAATDTQYF. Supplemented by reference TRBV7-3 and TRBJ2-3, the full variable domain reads GAGVSQTPSNKVTEKGKYVELRCDPISGHTALYWYRQSLGQGPEFLIYFQGTGAADDSGLPNDRFFAVRPEGSVSTLKIQRTERGDSAVYLCASSLPLAATDTQYFGPGTRLTVL.

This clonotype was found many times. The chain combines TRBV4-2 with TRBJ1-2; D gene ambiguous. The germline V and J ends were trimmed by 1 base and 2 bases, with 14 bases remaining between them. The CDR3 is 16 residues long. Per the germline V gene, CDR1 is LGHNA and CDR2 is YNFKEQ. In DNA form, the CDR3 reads TGTGCCAGCAGCCAAGGTCGGGCAGGCCTGAACTATGGCTACACCTTC. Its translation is CASSQGRAGLNYGYTF.